The 21 T cell receptor beta chains listed next were all sequenced from one sample in a study of beta chain features in type 1 diabetes. Expressed TCRB transcripts got sequenced, as all isolated RNA was reverse transcribed. Only in-frame clones appear in the TCRdb table, and some are missing; sequencing was by immunoSEQ multiplex PCR. The sample lists 130,000 to 150,000 clones; about 7% were seen once. Sequenced material: central memory CD4+ T cells from blood. These TCRs come from a woman aged 25 to 39 in good health.

This clone was counted only a few times. The chain has TRBV4-2 and TRBJ2-7; TRBD1 aligns across 8 bases. The CDR3 runs to 16 residues. The V gene end was trimmed by 1 base and the J gene end by 0 bases; junction bases not matched to a gene: 5. The V gene's germline CDR1 is LGHNA and CDR2 YNFKEQ. The CDR3 bases are TGTGCCAGCAGCCAAGTCCCGGGACAGGCCTCCTACGAGCAGTACTTC. Residues: CASSQVPGQASYEQYF.

With regard to this clone: At one boundary the junction diverges from the germline segment, which might be a read error. The chain combines TRBV5-4 with TRBJ2-7, with 15 bases identical to TRBD2. CDR3 length: 16 amino acids. Germline-derived CDR1 and CDR2 are SGHNT and YYREEE (reference sequence). The CDR3 spells CASSYRTSGRAYEPYF. The CDR3 DNA is TGTGCCAGCAGCTATCGGACTAGCGGGAGGGCCTACGAGCCGTACTTC.

There are a few counts of this clone. J is TRBJ2-3 and V is TRBV30; D perhaps matches TRBD2 (7 bases). V was clipped by 0 bases and J by 0 bases, with 10 bases between them. Germline V CDR1 and CDR2: GTSNPN, SVGIG (reference sequence). The CDR3 extends over 15 amino acids. In DNA, the CDR3 is TGTGCCTGGAGTGTAGGGGGGGCAAGCACAGATACGCAGTATTTT. Translation: CAWSVGGASTDTQYF.

V and J are TRBV7-8 and TRBJ2-2; TRBD1 matches at 9 bases. This CDR3 region has 15 residues. CDR1 is SGHVS and CDR2 is FQNEAQ in the germline V gene. Trimming took 4 bases from V and 7 from J; bases not matched to a gene: 7. CDR3 DNA sequence: TGTGCCAGCAGCTCCAACAGGGGGCAAGTCGGGGAGCTGTTTTTT. This encodes CASSSNRGQVGELFF.

This clone was picked up many times. This sequence joins TRBV29-1 and TRBJ2-3, with a weak D call TRBD2 (5 bases). V was trimmed by 7 bases and J by 2 bases, leaving 16 bases between them. The germline V gene has CDR1 SQVTM and CDR2 ANQGSEA. The CDR3 covers 14 residues. In DNA, the CDR3 is TGCAGCGCTAAGGGCGGGCGGTCCACAGATACGCAGTATTTT. This gives the protein CSAKGGRSTDTQYF.

The sample holds a few counts of this clone. The rearrangement uses TRBV28 and TRBJ1-2; D not certain. The V end lost 6 bases, the J end lost 1 base, and 6 bases lay between the germline ends. CDR1 MDHEN and CDR2 SYDVKM come from the germline V gene. CDR3 length: 12 amino acids. Here the CDR3 DNA reads TGTGCCAGCAGAATAATTAACTATGGCTACACCTTC. This encodes CASRIINYGYTF.

J is TRBJ1-1 and V is TRBV27, with TRBD1 matching 8 bases. The V and J ends lost 6 bases and 1 base, in that order; junction bases with no gene match: 7. Germline CDR1 MNHEY, CDR2 SMNVEV (reference sequence). This CDR3 comprises 15 residues. This CDR3 is CASSPRQGANTEAFF. CDR3 nucleotides: TGTGCCAGCAGCCCCCGGCAGGGGGCGAACACTGAAGCTTTCTTT.

Ten or more counts support this clone. V usage is TRBV29-1 and J usage is TRBJ2-1, with 9 positions matching TRBD2. The CDR3 loop spans 12 amino acids. Germline CDR1 reads SQVTM; CDR2 reads ANQGSEA. V trimming: 5 bases; J trimming: 7 bases; junction bases outside the gene matches: 3. CDR3 in DNA: TGCAGCGTTCTAGCGGGATGGAATGAGCAGTTCTTC. Its protein is CSVLAGWNEQFF.

The CDR3 DNA reads TGCGCCAGCAGCCCTAAAGGACAGGGCGAAAAGACCCAGTACTTC. This sequence encodes CASSPKGQGEKTQYF. The chain joins TRBV5-1 to TRBJ2-5; TRBD1 matches 8 bases. Germline-derived CDR1 and CDR2 are SGHRS and YFSETQ. The ends lost 4 bases at V and 6 bases at J; junction bases unmatched: 11. The CDR3 consists of 15 residues.

In its sample, this clone was seen many times. This chain joins TRBV15 and TRBJ2-3, with TRBD2 identical over 7 bases. J was trimmed by 5 bases and V by 0 bases; bases with no gene match: 8. Germline assignment: CDR1 LNHNV and CDR2 YYDKDF (reference sequence). The CDR3 covers 16 residues. As DNA, the CDR3 is TGTGCCACCAGCAGAGATAAGGCGGGAGACAAAGATACGCAGTATTTT. This translates into CATSRDKAGDKDTQYF.

There are many counts of this clone. The rearrangement joins TRBV19 to TRBJ2-1; 11 bases map to TRBD2. CDR3 length equals 13 residues. The V and J ends lost 9 bases and 12 bases, in that order; junction bases with no gene match: 10. The germline CDR1 and CDR2 sequences are LNHDA and SQIVND (reference sequence). The CDR3 loop is CASALLAGGWQFF. In DNA form, the CDR3 reads TGTGCCAGCGCCCTCCTAGCGGGAGGTTGGCAGTTCTTC.

This clone was seen only a few times. The V call is TRBV2, the J call TRBJ2-1, with D tentatively TRBD2 (6 bases). Germline V gene sequence: CDR1 SNHLY, CDR2 FYNNEI. The CDR3 has 13 residues. With 3 bases removed from V and 6 bases from J, the gap between germline ends came to 9 bases. CDR3 protein: CASSELGGNEQFF. As DNA, the CDR3 is TGTGCCAGCAGTGAGCTGGGAGGCAATGAGCAGTTCTTC.

This clone was observed a handful of times. A junction end diverges from the germline sequence, so it may reflect a read error. This chain links TRBV7-9 with TRBJ1-5; 7 bases are a match to TRBD1. Germline V gene sequence: CDR1 SEHNR, CDR2 FQNEAQ (reference sequence). The CDR3 sequence is 15 residues long. The CDR3 here is CASSQGFQTGRPQHF. The CDR3 region has the DNA TGCGCCAGCAGCCAAGGGTTTCAGACAGGGCGGCCCCAGCATTTT.

The chain employs TRBV28 and TRBJ1-2, with 7 bases matching TRBD1. The CDR3 has 14 residues. The V segment lost 5 bases and the J segment 3 bases; nucleotides outside the gene matches: 6. The germline gives CDR1 MDHEN, CDR2 SYDVKM. This CDR3 is CASSPYRGDYGYTF. The CDR3 DNA reads as TGTGCCAGCAGTCCTTACAGGGGAGACTATGGCTACACCTTC.

The gene calls are TRBV11-2 and TRBJ2-3; possibly TRBD2 for D (6 bases). This CDR3 is 13 amino acids long. CDR1 and CDR2 from the germline V gene are SGHAT and FQNNGV. V lost 8 bases, J lost 10 bases, and 19 bases lay in between. The CDR3 nucleotides are TGTGCCAGCGCCCAGCGGGCGCAGCTACCGCAGTATTTT. Residues: CASAQRAQLPQYF.

This clone was counted a few times. This sequence joins TRBV28 and TRBJ2-7, with D hard to call. The CDR3 length is 12 residues. CDR1 and CDR2 from the germline V gene are MDHEN and SYDVKM. V lost 2 bases and J lost 4, with 6 bases in between. The CDR3 is CASSLRSYEQYF. CDR3 coding DNA: TGTGCCAGCAGTTTAAGGAGTTACGAGCAGTACTTC.

This clone has only a few counts. The chain recombines TRBV11-2 with TRBJ2-2; no firm D call. Germline V gene sequence: CDR1 SGHAT, CDR2 FQNNGV. V dropped 0 bases and J dropped 5 bases, with 10 bases sitting between them. This CDR3 contains 15 residues. CDR3 nucleotide sequence: TGTGCCAGCAGCTTAGATCGCAGAAGAACCGGGGAGCTGTTTTTT. Protein product: CASSLDRRRTGELFF.

This clone was observed a few times. The chain links TRBV5-1 to TRBJ2-6, with 7 bases matching TRBD1. Germline trimming cut 3 bases from V and 0 bases from J; bases unmatched to any gene: 3. The germline V gene has CDR1 SGHRS and CDR2 YFSETQ. This CDR3 has 16 residues. Written as DNA, the CDR3 is TGCGCCAGCAGCTCGGACAGGCGCTCTGGGGCCAACGTCCTGACTTTC. Translating it yields CASSSDRRSGANVLTF.

This clone was detected many times. J is TRBJ1-1 and V is TRBV9; D is ambiguous. Trimming removed 0 bases from V and 4 bases from J, with 7 bases in between. Germline V gene sequence: CDR1 SGDLS, CDR2 YYNGEE. The CDR3 is made up of 13 amino acids. As DNA, the CDR3 is TGTGCCAGCAGCGTAGATGGCACCACTGAAGCTTTCTTT. Translation: CASSVDGTTEAFF.

At least ten counts were recorded for this clone. V is TRBV7-2 and J is TRBJ2-3; weak D call: TRBD2 (6 bases). The ends were cut back, 3 bases at V and 3 bases at J, with 10 bases in the middle. Germline lookup yields CDR1 SGHTA and CDR2 FQGNSA. This CDR3 has 14 residues. The CDR3 is CASSFRGRTDTQYF. Written as DNA, the CDR3 is TGTGCCAGCAGCTTCCGGGGGAGGACAGATACGCAGTATTTT. The whole variable domain, filled in from reference TRBV7-2 and TRBJ2-3, reads GAGVSQSPSNKVTEKGKDVELRCDPISGHTALYWYRQSLGQGLEFLIYFQGNSAPDKSGLPSDRFSAERTGGSVSTLTIQRTQQEDSAVYLCASSFRGRTDTQYFGPGTRLTVL.

The chain is built from TRBV7-3 and TRBJ2-3; D ambiguous. Trimming removed 5 bases at V and 2 bases at J, with 11 bases between. Germline values: CDR1 SGHTA, CDR2 FQGTGA. This CDR3 is built from 14 residues. The chain's CDR3 is CASSPQPNTDTQYF. CDR3 in DNA: TGTGCCAGCAGCCCACAACCCAACACAGATACGCAGTATTTT.